Below, 24 T cell receptor beta chains from the same sample are listed, as sequenced in a study of human T cells and chemical hapten exposure. TCRdb reprocessed the RACE reads with MiXCR, giving one entry per CDR3 protein. The repertoire has a few hundred thousand distinct CDR3 sequences, approximately 7.5% of them found once; the top ten carry more than 1%. Regarding time point: pre-sensitization, week 0. Treatment defined: therapeutic diphenylcyclopropenone sensitization with weekly scalp DPC. The sequenced sample was whole blood, obtained in connection with sensitization to the hapten diphenylcyclopropenone (DPC). The receptors stem from a man younger than 35 with alopecia areata. Some clones in this sample may be carry-over from other donors' samples.

This clonotype was detected a few times. J is TRBJ2-7 and V is TRBV6-5; D may match TRBD1 or TRBD2 (5 bases each). V lost 6 bases, J lost 2 bases, and 23 bases lay in between. In germline, CDR1 is MNHEY, CDR2 SVGAGI. This CDR3 has 17 amino acids. The CDR3 here is CASSRPQPRMGAYEQYF. The CDR3 DNA follows: TGTGCCAGCAGCCGACCCCAGCCCAGGATGGGGGCCTACGAGCAGTACTTC.

This clonotype has ten or more counts. The V call is TRBV5-5, the J call TRBJ1-1; D is unresolved. The V gene lost 0 bases and the J gene lost 0 bases, with 6 bases spanning the gap. Germline-derived CDR1 and CDR2 are SGHKS and YYEKEE (reference sequence). This CDR3 is built from 14 residues. CDR3 sequence: CASSLGHLNTEAFF. CDR3 DNA: TGTGCCAGCAGCTTGGGGCACCTGAACACTGAAGCTTTCTTT.

Only a few counts were recorded for this clonotype. The chain links TRBV21-1 to TRBJ1-1. TRBV21-1 is recorded as a pseudogene. The CDR3 runs 15 residues. As DNA, the CDR3 is TGTGCCAGCAGCAAAGACGGCGAAGGGAACACTGAAGCTTTCTTT. Translated, it gives CASSKDGEGNTEAFF.

Here the CDR3 DNA reads TGTGCCAGCTCAGGGGAGAACACCGGGGAGCTGTTTTTT. Encoded protein: CASSGENTGELFF. The gene calls are TRBV18 and TRBJ2-2; D is unresolved. The length of the CDR3 is 13 residues. Trimming took off 5 bases at V and 1 base at J, with 5 bases between the two ends. CDR1 is KGHSH, CDR2 LQKENI, per germline.

The chain joins TRBV2 to TRBJ1-4, with D unclear. Germline V CDR1 and CDR2: SNHLY, FYNNEI. This CDR3 spans 13 amino acids. Trimming removed 4 bases from V and 5 bases from J, with 8 bases in between. CDR3 DNA sequence: TGTGCCAGCAGTGTCGGGGAAAATGAAAAACTGTTTTTT. It codes for CASSVGENEKLFF.

The chain carries TRBV29-1 and TRBJ2-1; 7 bases align to TRBD2. The V segment lost 7 bases and the J segment 9 bases; nucleotides outside the gene matches: 3. CDR3 length equals 10 residues. Germline loops: CDR1 SQVTM, CDR2 ANQGSEA. Written as DNA, the CDR3 is TGCAGCGCGGGGGGTGCTGAGCAGTTCTTC. This translates into CSAGGAEQFF.

A few counts support this clonotype. This chain connects TRBV5-1 to TRBJ1-1, with 7 bases identical to TRBD1. J was trimmed by 1 base and V by 2 bases; bases with no gene match: 11. The CDR3 runs to 17 residues. In germline, CDR1 is SGHRS, CDR2 YFSETQ. The CDR3 nucleotides are TGCGCCAGCAGCTTCCGGACAGGCCTTCCTCGGAACACTGAAGCTTTCTTT. Translating it yields CASSFRTGLPRNTEAFF.

This chain connects TRBV27 to TRBJ2-1; D is unclear. V was trimmed by 5 bases and J by 11 bases, leaving 10 bases between them. Germline lookup yields CDR1 MNHEY and CDR2 SMNVEV (reference sequence). The CDR3 spans 11 residues. CDR3 sequence reads: CASSTLRKQFF. The CDR3, as DNA: TGTGCCAGCAGTACCTTGAGAAAGCAGTTCTTC.

CDR3 sequence (DNA): TGTGCCACCAGCAGAGACTGGGACAACTCACCCCTCCACTTT. Its protein is CATSRDWDNSPLHF. The chain links TRBV15 to TRBJ1-6; tentative D call: TRBD1 (6 bases). This CDR3 has 14 amino acids. The V end was cut by 0 bases, the J end by 10 bases, with 10 bases between. CDR1 and CDR2 (germline): LNHNV, YYDKDF (reference sequence). Using reference TRBV15 and TRBJ1-6 for the parts outside the CDR3, the full variable domain is DAMVIQNPRYQVTQFGKPVTLSCSQTLNHNVMYWYQQKSSQAPKLLFHYYDKDFNNEADTPDNFQSRRPNTSFCFLDIRSPGLGDTAMYLCATSRDWDNSPLHFGNGTRLTVT.

This clonotype has at least ten counts. The rearrangement joins TRBV4-3 to TRBJ2-6; D gene uncertain. Between the trimmed V and J ends, which lost 1 base and 0 bases, there was a span of 13 bases. The length of the CDR3 is 18 residues. CDR1 and CDR2 (germline): LGHNA, YSLEER. Here the CDR3 reads CASSQAVNYGSGANVLTF. CDR3 nucleotides: TGCGCCAGCAGCCAAGCAGTTAACTACGGCTCTGGGGCCAACGTCCTGACTTTC.

V and J are TRBV12-3 or TRBV12-4 and TRBJ2-3; 8 nucleotides line up with TRBD2. J was trimmed by 4 bases and V by 6 bases; bases with no gene match: 12. The CDR3 runs 16 residues. The CDR3: CASRSLLAGSADTQYF. The CDR3 DNA sequence: TGTGCCAGCAGATCGTTATTAGCGGGGAGCGCAGATACGCAGTATTTT.

This clonotype was seen ten or more times. The J gene is TRBJ2-3, the V gene TRBV9; 9 bases line up with TRBD2. This CDR3 comprises 15 residues. V shed 4 bases, J shed 3 bases, and the junction held 6 bases outside the gene matches. Looked up from germline, CDR1 is SGDLS and CDR2 is YYNGEE. DNA for the CDR3: TGTGCCAGCAGCCCCTTGGCGGGGGGGACAGATACGCAGTATTTT. It encodes CASSPLAGGTDTQYF.

This clonotype was detected many times. This chain connects TRBV7-2 to TRBJ1-2; TRBD1 is a possible D gene (6 bases). From germline, CDR1 is SGHTA and CDR2 FQGNSA. V lost 1 base and J 8 bases, leaving 11 bases between the germline ends. This CDR3 has 13 residues. CDR3 amino acids: CASSLDGTFGYTF. In DNA, the CDR3 is TGTGCCAGCAGCTTAGACGGGACATTCGGCTACACCTTC.

There are many counts of this clonotype. The chain uses TRBV6-6 and TRBJ2-1; TRBD2 aligns across 8 bases. J lost 10 bases, V lost 4 bases, and 15 bases had no gene match. Germline values: CDR1 MNHNY, CDR2 SVGAGI (reference sequence). The CDR3 is 16 amino acids. CDR3 nucleotides: TGTGCCAGCAGTTGGGCAGGTAGCGGGGACCCTGGGGAGCAGTTCTTC. It codes for CASSWAGSGDPGEQFF.

This clonotype was seen ten or more times. V usage is TRBV12-3 or TRBV12-4 and J usage is TRBJ2-1; 10 nucleotides agree with TRBD1. V shed 6 bases, J shed 4 bases, and the junction held 6 bases outside the gene matches. The CDR3 consists of 15 residues. The chain's CDR3 is CASSRGQGSYNEQFF. The CDR3 DNA reads TGTGCCAGCAGCAGGGGACAGGGGTCGTACAATGAGCAGTTCTTC.

The gene calls are TRBV29-1 and TRBJ1-1, with D hard to call. V lost 7 bases and J 6 bases, leaving 18 bases between the germline ends. Germline V gene data show CDR1 as SQVTM and CDR2 as ANQGSEA. The CDR3 consists of 13 residues. The DNA for the CDR3 is TGCAGCGGGGCCCGCTTGGGCCCCCCTGAAGCTTTCTTT. Protein: CSGARLGPPEAFF.

This sequence joins TRBV5-6 and TRBJ2-6; D gene ambiguous. In germline, CDR1 is SGHDT, CDR2 YYEEEE. The V and J ends lost 5 bases and 1 base respectively, with 13 bases between them. The CDR3 extends over 16 amino acids. The CDR3 sequence: CASRPGSLSGANVLTF. The CDR3 bases are TGTGCCAGCAGACCAGGAAGTCTTTCTGGGGCCAACGTCCTGACTTTC.

Ten or more counts support this clonotype. This chain's CDR3 is CSGLETGGEKLFF. CDR3 DNA sequence: TGCAGCGGCCTGGAGACAGGGGGTGAAAAACTGTTTTTT. The V call is TRBV29-1, the J call TRBJ1-4; TRBD1 matches 9 bases. The CDR3 has 13 amino acids. Trimming at V came to 7 bases and at J to 7 bases, leaving 7 bases not matched to a gene. CDR1 and CDR2 from the germline V gene are SQVTM and ANQGSEA.

A few counts support this clonotype. This chain connects TRBV6-1 to TRBJ2-1; TRBD2 matches 10 bases. The germline V gene has CDR1 MNHNS and CDR2 SASEGT. This CDR3 has 16 amino acids. Unmatched junction bases numbered 9, after V lost 8 bases and J lost 2 bases. The CDR3 sequence is CASPSSGGAPYNEQFF. The CDR3 DNA follows: TGTGCCAGCCCCTCCAGCGGGGGGGCCCCCTACAATGAGCAGTTCTTC.

This clonotype was observed a few times. The chain joins TRBV5-1 to TRBJ2-3, with 10 bases aligning to TRBD2. The CDR3 has 17 amino acids. CDR1 and CDR2 from the germline V gene are SGHRS and YFSETQ. With V trimmed by 2 bases and J by 6 bases, 12 bases remained unmatched. The CDR3 DNA is TGCGCCAGCAGCTTCGGGGGACTAGCGAAATTCCCGGATACGCAGTATTTT. This codes for CASSFGGLAKFPDTQYF.

This clonotype was found many times. Because it lacks the conserved phenylalanine or tryptophan at the end, this CDR3 is likely a read error. Because the CDR3's place on the DNA is in doubt, the DNA is left out and the CDR3 is given as listed by TCRdb. The chain has TRBV2 and TRBJ1-2; the table's D gene call, TRBD1, was not cross checked with the DNA. The CDR3 has 10 amino acids, counting both end residues. In germline, CDR1 is SNHLY, CDR2 FYNNEI. CDR3 loop: CARSGTLFKM.

This chain uses TRBV10-3 with TRBJ1-1, with D uncertain. Germline CDR1 reads ENHRY; CDR2 reads SYGVKD. The CDR3 totals 13 residues. The V and J ends lost 2 bases and 5 bases respectively, with 9 bases between them. CDR3 sequence reads: CAISEEGPTEAFF. As DNA, the CDR3 is TGTGCCATCAGTGAGGAAGGGCCGACTGAAGCTTTCTTT.

This clonotype was seen at least ten times. The chain joins TRBV29-1 to TRBJ1-5, with D possibly matching TRBD1 (5 bases). The length of the CDR3 is 15 residues. Germline lookup yields CDR1 SQVTM and CDR2 ANQGSEA. Trimming cost V 4 bases and J 3 bases, with 16 bases left between them. This chain's CDR3 is CSVGDGTVDNQPQHF. CDR3 nucleotides: TGCAGCGTTGGTGACGGGACGGTAGACAATCAGCCCCAGCATTTT.

This chain uses TRBV12-3 or TRBV12-4 with TRBJ2-7; D is ambiguous. V was pared by 2 bases and J by 3 bases, with 5 bases between. This CDR3 has 12 amino acids. CDR3 nucleotide sequence: TGTGCCAGCAGTTTATTCGGCTACGAGCAGTACGTC. Amino acids: CASSLFGYEQYV.